This T cell receptor beta chain emerged from a study of CD8 T cells in Susac syndrome. Findings of the study overall: In its TCR sequencing and HLA analysis, the study acknowledged that the number of individuals was relatively small.

Germline assignment: CDR1 SEHNR and CDR2 FQNEAQ (reference sequence). The V gene lost 3 bases and the J gene lost 4 bases, with 9 bases spanning the gap. The CDR3 runs 13 residues. In the case of this clonotype: Its specificity is not known.

Included as multiple sclerosis controls were treatment-naive patients who had stable or active relapsing-remitting disease. The RNA input was about 0.5 to 1 ug, and it was reverse transcribed with random hexamers. Amplification of TCR beta CDR3 across 54 Vbeta and 13 Jbeta was performed with immunoSEQ multiplex PCR. One entry per CDR3 protein, called by TCRdb with MiXCR from the immunoSEQ multiplex PCR reads. The sample lists under 200,000 distinct CDR3 sequences; about 95% were seen once. The chain couples TRBV7-9 to TRBJ2-5; perhaps TRBD2 as D (5 bases). The source of this sequence is a human donor with multiple sclerosis. The sequencing sample was made of CD8+ T cells from PBMCs. CDR3 amino acids: CASSLEARETQYF. CDR3 coding DNA: TGTGCCAGCAGCTTGGAGGCCAGAGAGACCCAGTACTTC.